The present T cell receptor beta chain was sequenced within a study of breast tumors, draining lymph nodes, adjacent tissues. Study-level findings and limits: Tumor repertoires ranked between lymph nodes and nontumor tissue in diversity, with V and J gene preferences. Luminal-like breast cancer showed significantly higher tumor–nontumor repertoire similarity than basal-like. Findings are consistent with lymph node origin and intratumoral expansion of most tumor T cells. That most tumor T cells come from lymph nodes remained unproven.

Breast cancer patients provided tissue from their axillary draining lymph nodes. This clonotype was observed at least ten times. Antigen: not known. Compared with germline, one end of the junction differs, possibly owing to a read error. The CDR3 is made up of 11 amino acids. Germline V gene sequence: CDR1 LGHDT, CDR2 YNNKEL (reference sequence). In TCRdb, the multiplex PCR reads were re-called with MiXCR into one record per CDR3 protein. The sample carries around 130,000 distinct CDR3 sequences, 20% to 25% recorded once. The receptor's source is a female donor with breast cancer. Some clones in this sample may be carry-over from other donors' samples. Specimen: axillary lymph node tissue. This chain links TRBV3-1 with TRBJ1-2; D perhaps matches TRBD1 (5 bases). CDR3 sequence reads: CASRGTAGCTF. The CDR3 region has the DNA TGTGCCAGCAGAGGGACGGCCGGCTGCACCTTC.